This T cell receptor (beta chain) was observed in a study of T cell repertoires in cytomegalovirus infection. On this clonotype itself: Relative to the germline gene, one junction end is altered; a read error may explain this.

In TCRdb, the reads were re-called with MiXCR into one record per CDR3 protein. The table records 150,000 to 180,000 distinct CDR3 sequences, 23% of them present only once. This CDR3 comprises 13 residues. CDR1 and CDR2 from the germline V gene are MDHEN and SYDVKM. Sequenced: PBMCs. The chain has TRBV28 and TRBJ1-1; D gene ambiguous. The sequence came from a human donor in good health (CMV status not recorded). Some clones in this sample may be carry-over from other donors' samples. The CDR3, as DNA: TGTGCCAGCAGTTTTAACATGAACACTGAACCTTTCTTT. Its translation: CASSFNMNTEPFF.